The source of this TCR beta chain is a study of vaccination and CD4 T cells after COVID-19. Study overall: By nasal swab PCR, the convalescent patients were SARS-CoV-2 positive, with several mild cases and one severe.

On this clonotype itself: Its antigen remains unidentified.

Documented treatment: roughly ten-day PBMC culture with coronavirus spike peptide pools or control peptides (ViraFEST assay). V dropped 5 bases and J dropped 1 base, with 8 bases sitting between them. This CDR3 is 13 amino acids long. Germline CDR1 MRHNA, CDR2 SNTAGT. Cultured CD4+ T cells had their DNA profiled by the Oncomine TCR Beta short-read assay. Via MiXCR, TCRdb re-called the PCR reads, giving one row per CDR3 protein. Here the sample spans 15,000 to 20,000 distinct CDR3 sequences, roughly 65% being singletons. This receptor was taken from a human donor who had recovered from COVID-19. The chain is built from TRBV6-4 and TRBJ1-1; tentatively, D is TRBD1 (5 bases). Sequencing used CD4+ T cells from blood, cultured in vitro. CDR3 DNA: TGTGCCAGCAGTAGGGGACCGAACACTGAAGCTTTCTTT. Its translation: CASSRGPNTEAFF.